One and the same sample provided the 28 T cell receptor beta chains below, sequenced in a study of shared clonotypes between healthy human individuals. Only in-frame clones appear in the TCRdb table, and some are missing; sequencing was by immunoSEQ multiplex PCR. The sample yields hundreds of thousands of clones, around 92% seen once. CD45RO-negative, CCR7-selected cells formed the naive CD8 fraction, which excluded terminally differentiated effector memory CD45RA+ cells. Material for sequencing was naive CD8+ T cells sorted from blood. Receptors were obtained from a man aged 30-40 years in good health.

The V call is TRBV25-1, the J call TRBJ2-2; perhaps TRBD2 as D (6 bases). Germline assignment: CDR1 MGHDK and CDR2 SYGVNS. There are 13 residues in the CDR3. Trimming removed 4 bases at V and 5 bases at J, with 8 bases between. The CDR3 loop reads CASSGRVTGELFF. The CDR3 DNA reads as TGTGCCAGCAGTGGGAGGGTTACCGGGGAGCTGTTTTTT.

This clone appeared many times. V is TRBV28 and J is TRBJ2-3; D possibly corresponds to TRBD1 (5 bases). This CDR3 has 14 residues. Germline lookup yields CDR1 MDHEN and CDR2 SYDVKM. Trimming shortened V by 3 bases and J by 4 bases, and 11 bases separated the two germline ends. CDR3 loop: CASSFGGAADTQYF. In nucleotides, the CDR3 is TGTGCCAGCAGTTTCGGTGGGGCTGCAGATACGCAGTATTTT.

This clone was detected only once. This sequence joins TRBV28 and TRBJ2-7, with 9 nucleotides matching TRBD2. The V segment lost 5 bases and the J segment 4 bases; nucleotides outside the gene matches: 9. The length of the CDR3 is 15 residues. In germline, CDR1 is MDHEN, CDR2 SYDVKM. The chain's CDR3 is CASSPVPGLAYEQYF. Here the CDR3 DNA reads TGTGCCAGCAGTCCGGTCCCGGGACTAGCTTACGAGCAGTACTTC.

CDR3 protein: CASSYSETATNEKLFF. DNA for the CDR3: TGTGCCAGCAGTTACTCGGAGACTGCAACTAATGAAAAACTGTTTTTT. J is TRBJ1-4 and V is TRBV6-5; no clear D. The V gene lost 0 bases and the J gene lost 0 bases, with 8 bases spanning the gap. The CDR3 spans 16 residues. The germline gives CDR1 MNHEY, CDR2 SVGAGI.

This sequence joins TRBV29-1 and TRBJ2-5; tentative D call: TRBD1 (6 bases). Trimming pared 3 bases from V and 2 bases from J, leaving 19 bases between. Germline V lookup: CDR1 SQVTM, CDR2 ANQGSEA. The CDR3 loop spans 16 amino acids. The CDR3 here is CSVEAPGHQLQETQYF. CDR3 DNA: TGCAGCGTTGAGGCCCCGGGACATCAATTACAAGAGACCCAGTACTTC.

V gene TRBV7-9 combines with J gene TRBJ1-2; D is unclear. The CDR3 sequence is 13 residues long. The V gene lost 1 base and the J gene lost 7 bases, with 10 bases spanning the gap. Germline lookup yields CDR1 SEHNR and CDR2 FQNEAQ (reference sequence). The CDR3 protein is CASSLEGFAGYTF. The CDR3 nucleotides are TGTGCCAGCAGCTTAGAAGGGTTTGCTGGCTACACCTTC.

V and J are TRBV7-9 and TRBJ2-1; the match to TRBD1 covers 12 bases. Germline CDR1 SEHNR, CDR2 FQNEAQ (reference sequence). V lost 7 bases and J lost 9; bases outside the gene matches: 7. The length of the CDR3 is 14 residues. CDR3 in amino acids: CASNRDRGLSEQFF. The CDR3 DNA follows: TGTGCCAGCAACCGGGACAGGGGGCTGTCTGAGCAGTTCTTC.

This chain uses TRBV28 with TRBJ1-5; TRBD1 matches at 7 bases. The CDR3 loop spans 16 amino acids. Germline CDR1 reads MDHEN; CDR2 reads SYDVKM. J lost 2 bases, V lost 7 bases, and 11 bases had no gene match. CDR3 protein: CASTPRDSLGNQPQHF. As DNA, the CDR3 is TGTGCCAGCACCCCACGGGACAGCTTGGGCAATCAGCCCCAGCATTTT. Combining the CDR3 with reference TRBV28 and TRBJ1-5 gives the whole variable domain DVKVTQSSRYLVKRTGEKVFLECVQDMDHENMFWYRQDPGLGLRLIYFSYDVKMKEKGDIPEGYSVSREKKERFSLILESASTNQTSMYLCASTPRDSLGNQPQHFGDGTRLSIL.

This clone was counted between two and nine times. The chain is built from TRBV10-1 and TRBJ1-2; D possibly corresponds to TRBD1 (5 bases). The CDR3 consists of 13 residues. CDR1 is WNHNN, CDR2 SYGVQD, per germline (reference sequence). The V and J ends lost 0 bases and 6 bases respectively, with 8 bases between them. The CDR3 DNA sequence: TGCGCCAGCAGTGAGTCCGGAGGGGATGGCTACACCTTC. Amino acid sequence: CASSESGGDGYTF.

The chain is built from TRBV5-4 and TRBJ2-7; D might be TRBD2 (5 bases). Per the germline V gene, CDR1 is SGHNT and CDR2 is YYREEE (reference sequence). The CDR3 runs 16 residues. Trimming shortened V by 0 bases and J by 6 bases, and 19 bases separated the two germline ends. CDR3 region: CASSLEGWRARPEQYF. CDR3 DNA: TGTGCCAGCAGCTTGGAGGGTTGGCGGGCGCGACCCGAGCAGTACTTC. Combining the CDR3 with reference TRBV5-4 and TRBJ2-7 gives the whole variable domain ETGVTQSPTHLIKTRGQQVTLRCSSQSGHNTVSWYQQALGQGPQFIFQYYREEENGRGNFPPRFSGLQFPNYSSELNVNALELDDSALYLCASSLEGWRARPEQYFGPGTRLTVT.

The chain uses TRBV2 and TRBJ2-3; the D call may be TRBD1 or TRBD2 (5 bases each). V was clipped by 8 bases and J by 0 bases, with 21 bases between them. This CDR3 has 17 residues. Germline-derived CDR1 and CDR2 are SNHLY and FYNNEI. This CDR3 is CASDIIQDSPSTDTQYF. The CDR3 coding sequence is TGTGCCAGCGACATTATACAGGACTCCCCTAGCACAGATACGCAGTATTTT.

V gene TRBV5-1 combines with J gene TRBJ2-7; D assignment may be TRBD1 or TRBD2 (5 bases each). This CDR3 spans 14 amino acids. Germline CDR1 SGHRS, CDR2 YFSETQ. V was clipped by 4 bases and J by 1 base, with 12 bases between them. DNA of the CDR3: TGCGCCAGCAGCGACCGGGACGGATCCTACGAGCAGTACTTC. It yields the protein CASSDRDGSYEQYF.

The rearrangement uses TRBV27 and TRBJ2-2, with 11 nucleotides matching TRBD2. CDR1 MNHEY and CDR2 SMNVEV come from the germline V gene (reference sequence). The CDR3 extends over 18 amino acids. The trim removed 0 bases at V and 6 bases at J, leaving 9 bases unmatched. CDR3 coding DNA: TGTGCCAGCAGTTTATCTGCTAGCGGGAGGTGGGGACCCGGGGAGCTGTTTTTT. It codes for CASSLSASGRWGPGELFF.

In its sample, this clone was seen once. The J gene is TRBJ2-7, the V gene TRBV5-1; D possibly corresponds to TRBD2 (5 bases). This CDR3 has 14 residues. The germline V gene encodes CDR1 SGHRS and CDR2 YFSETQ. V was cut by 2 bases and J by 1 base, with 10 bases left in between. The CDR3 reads CASSLGSESYEQYF. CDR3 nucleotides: TGCGCCAGCAGCTTAGGTAGCGAATCCTACGAGCAGTACTTC.

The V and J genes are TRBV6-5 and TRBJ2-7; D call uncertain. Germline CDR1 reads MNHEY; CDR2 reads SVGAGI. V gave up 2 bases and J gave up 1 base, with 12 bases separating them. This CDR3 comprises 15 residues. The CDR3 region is CASSYGIPQSYEQYF. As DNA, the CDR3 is TGTGCCAGCAGTTACGGGATCCCCCAGTCCTACGAGCAGTACTTC.

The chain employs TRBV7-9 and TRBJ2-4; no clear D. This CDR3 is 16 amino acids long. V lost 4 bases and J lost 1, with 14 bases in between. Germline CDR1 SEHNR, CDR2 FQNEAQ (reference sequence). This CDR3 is CASSSRNYAAKNIQYF. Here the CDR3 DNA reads TGTGCCAGCAGCTCTCGGAATTATGCGGCCAAAAACATTCAGTACTTC.

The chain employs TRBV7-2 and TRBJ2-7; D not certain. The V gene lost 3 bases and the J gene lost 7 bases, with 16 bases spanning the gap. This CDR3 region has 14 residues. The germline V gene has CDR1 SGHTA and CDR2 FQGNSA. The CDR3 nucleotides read TGTGCCAGCAGCTTTTATATGGATAAGACTGAGCAGTACTTC. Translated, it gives CASSFYMDKTEQYF. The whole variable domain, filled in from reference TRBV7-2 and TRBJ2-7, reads GAGVSQSPSNKVTEKGKDVELRCDPISGHTALYWYRQSLGQGLEFLIYFQGNSAPDKSGLPSDRFSAERTGGSVSTLTIQRTQQEDSAVYLCASSFYMDKTEQYFGPGTRLTVT.

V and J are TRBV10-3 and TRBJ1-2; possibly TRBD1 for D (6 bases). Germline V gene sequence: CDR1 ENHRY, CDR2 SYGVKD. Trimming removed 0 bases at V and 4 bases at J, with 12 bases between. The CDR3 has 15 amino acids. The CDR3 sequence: CAISESRAGVYGYTF. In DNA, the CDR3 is TGTGCCATCAGTGAGTCAAGGGCAGGGGTCTATGGCTACACCTTC.

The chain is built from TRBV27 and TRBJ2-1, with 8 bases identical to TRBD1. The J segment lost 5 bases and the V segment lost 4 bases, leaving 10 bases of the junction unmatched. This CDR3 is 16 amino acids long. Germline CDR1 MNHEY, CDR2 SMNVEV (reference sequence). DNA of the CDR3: TGTGCCAGCAGTTCTCGACAGGGGCTGAAGGACAATGAGCAGTTCTTC. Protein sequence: CASSSRQGLKDNEQFF.

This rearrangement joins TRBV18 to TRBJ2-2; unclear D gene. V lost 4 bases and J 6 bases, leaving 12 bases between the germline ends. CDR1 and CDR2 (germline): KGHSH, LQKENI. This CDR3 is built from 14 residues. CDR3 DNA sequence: TGTGCCAGCTCACTCCCCGAGTGGGCCGGGGAGCTGTTTTTT. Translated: CASSLPEWAGELFF. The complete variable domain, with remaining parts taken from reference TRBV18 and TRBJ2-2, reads NAGVMQNPRHLVRRRGQEARLRCSPMKGHSHVYWYRQLPEEGLKFMVYLQKENIIDESGMPKERFSAEFPKEGPSILRIQQVVRGDSAAYFCASSLPEWAGELFFGEGSRLTVL.

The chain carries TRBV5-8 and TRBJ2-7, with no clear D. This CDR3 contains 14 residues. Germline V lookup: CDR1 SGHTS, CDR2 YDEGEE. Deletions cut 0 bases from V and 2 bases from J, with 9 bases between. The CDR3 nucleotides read TGTGCCAGCAGCTTGGAACGACTGACCTACGAGCAGTACTTC. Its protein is CASSLERLTYEQYF.

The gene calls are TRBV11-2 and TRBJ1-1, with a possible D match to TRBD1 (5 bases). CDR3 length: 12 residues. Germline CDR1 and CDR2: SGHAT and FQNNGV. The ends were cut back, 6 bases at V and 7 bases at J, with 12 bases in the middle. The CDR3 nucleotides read TGTGCCAGCAGGGGACGGACTTTTGAAGCTTTCTTT. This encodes CASRGRTFEAFF. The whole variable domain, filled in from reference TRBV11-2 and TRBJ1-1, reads EAGVAQSPRYKIIEKRQSVAFWCNPISGHATLYWYQQILGQGPKLLIQFQNNGVVDDSQLPKDRFSAERLKGVDSTLKIQPAKLEDSAVYLCASRGRTFEAFFGQGTRLTVV.

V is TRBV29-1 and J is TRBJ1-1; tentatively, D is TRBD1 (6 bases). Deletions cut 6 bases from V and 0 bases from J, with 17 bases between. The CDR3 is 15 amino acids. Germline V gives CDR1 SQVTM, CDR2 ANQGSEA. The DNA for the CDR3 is TGCAGCGTGGTAAACCGGGACAACTTGAACACTGAAGCTTTCTTT. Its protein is CSVVNRDNLNTEAFF.

The CDR3 sequence: CASSPDPMRQGANEQFF. For the CDR3, the DNA is TGTGCCAGCAGCCCCGACCCCATGAGACAGGGGGCCAATGAGCAGTTCTTC. The chain recombines TRBV7-9 with TRBJ2-1, with 10 positions matching TRBD1. In germline, CDR1 is SEHNR, CDR2 FQNEAQ (reference sequence). V was clipped by 5 bases and J by 6 bases; unmatched bases: 13. CDR3 length: 17 residues.

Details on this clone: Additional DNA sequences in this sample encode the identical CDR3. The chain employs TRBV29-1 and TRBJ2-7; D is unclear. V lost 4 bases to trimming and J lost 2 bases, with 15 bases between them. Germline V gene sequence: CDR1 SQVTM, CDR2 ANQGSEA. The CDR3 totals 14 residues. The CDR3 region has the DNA TGCAGCGTTGTTTTGGTCGGGCCGCCCTACGAGCAGTACTTC. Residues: CSVVLVGPPYEQYF.

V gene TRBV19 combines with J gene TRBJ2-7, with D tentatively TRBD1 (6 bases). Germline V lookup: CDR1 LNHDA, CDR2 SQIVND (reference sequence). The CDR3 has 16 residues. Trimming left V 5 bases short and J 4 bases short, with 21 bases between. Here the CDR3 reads CASSPRRDIAGYEQYF. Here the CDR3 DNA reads TGTGCCAGTAGTCCCCGCCGGGACATTGCCGGGTACGAGCAGTACTTC. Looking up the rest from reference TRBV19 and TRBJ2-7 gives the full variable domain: DGGITQSPKYLFRKEGQNVTLSCEQNLNHDAMYWYRQDPGQGLRLIYYSQIVNDFQKGDIAEGYSVSREKKESFPLTVTSAQKNPTAFYLCASSPRRDIAGYEQYFGPGTRLTVT.

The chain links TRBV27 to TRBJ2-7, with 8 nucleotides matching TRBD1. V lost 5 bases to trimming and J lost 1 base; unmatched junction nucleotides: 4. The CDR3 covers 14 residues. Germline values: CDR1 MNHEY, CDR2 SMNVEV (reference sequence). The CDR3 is CASSPGGPSYEQYF. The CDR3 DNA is TGTGCCAGCAGTCCAGGGGGCCCTTCCTACGAGCAGTACTTC.

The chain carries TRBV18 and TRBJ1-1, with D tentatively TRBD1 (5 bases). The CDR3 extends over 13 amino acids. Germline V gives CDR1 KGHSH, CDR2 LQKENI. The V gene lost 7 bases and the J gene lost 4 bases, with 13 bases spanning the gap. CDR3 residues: CASLEGRFTEAFF. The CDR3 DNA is TGTGCCAGCTTGGAGGGGCGTTTCACTGAAGCTTTCTTT.